There are a few counts of the clone carrying this T cell receptor beta chain. What it recognizes is unknown. The input for sorted-subset replicate PCRs was approximately 190 ng DNA, around 27,000 T cell genomes. In the authors' methods: ImmunoSEQ output held junction-only sequences without quality scores, so filtering differed. Assay: immunoSEQ multiplex PCR; the TCRdb copy retains only in-frame clones and omits some. The D gene and trimming were derived from the DNA, and the V and J assignments and clone size from that table. The sample records over a million clones, more than 75% being singletons. The length of the CDR3 is 15 residues. In germline, CDR1 is SEHNR, CDR2 FQNEAQ (reference sequence). V lost 1 base, J lost 3 bases, and 3 bases stayed unmatched. These data are taken from a study of shared clonotypes between healthy human individuals. General observations from the study: It was the non-shared clonotypes that had lower generation probabilities than clonotypes shared by all four donors.

The V gene is TRBV7-9, the J gene TRBJ2-1; 7 bases agree with TRBD2. Input material: memory CD4+ T cells from PBMCs. Regarding subset: CD45RA-negative fraction. The origin of this receptor is a man younger than 30 in good health. Some clones in this sample may be carry-over from other donors' samples. The DNA for the CDR3 is TGTGCCAGCAGCTTAGGACTAGCCGACTACAATGAGCAGTTCTTC. Translating it yields CASSLGLADYNEQFF.